This TCR beta chain was identified during a study of T cell changes during pregnancy in multiple sclerosis. CDR1 SGHTA and CDR2 FQGTGA come from the germline V gene. This CDR3 spans 15 amino acids. The junction had 5 bases not matched to a gene; V was cut back by 5 bases and J by 3 bases. TCRdb's table, derived via immunoSEQ multiplex PCR, lists solely in-frame clones and lacks some. The table has about 41,000 clones, approximately 90% seen once. This sequence joins TRBV7-3 and TRBJ2-7; 12 bases are shared with TRBD2. The sequence was obtained from a female donor with multiple sclerosis, enrolled in a pregnancy study. Specimen: CD4+ T cells from peripheral blood mononuclear cells, collected in the first trimester of pregnancy. The CDR3: CASSPLAGGDYEQYF. DNA of the CDR3: TGTGCCAGCAGCCCGCTAGCGGGAGGGGACTACGAGCAGTACTTC.